This passage covers 14 T cell receptor beta chains from one sample sequenced in a study of shared clonotypes between healthy human individuals. The data were produced by immunoSEQ multiplex PCR, yet TCRdb's version contains in-frame clones alone and is incomplete. The profile shows roughly 1.4 million clones, about 98.5% of them singletons. Sequenced sample: naive CD4+ T cells sorted from blood. Subset here: CD45RA+ positively selected. These receptors were taken from a man aged 25 to 40 in good health.

V is TRBV19 and J is TRBJ2-1; D gene unclear. The germline V gene has CDR1 LNHDA and CDR2 SQIVND (reference sequence). The V end was cut by 4 bases, the J end by 5 bases, with 6 bases between. CDR3 length: 12 amino acids. CDR3 protein: CASSTFDNEQFF. In DNA form, the CDR3 reads TGTGCCAGTAGTACCTTCGACAATGAGCAGTTCTTC.

The gene calls are TRBV7-6 and TRBJ2-5; no firm D call. Trimming took 5 bases from V and 6 from J, leaving 13 bases between them. Looked up from germline, CDR1 is SGHVS and CDR2 is FNYEAQ. The CDR3 extends over 13 amino acids. CDR3 coding DNA: TGTGCCAGCAGCACGAGATGGGGTCAGACCCAGTACTTC. Amino acid sequence: CASSTRWGQTQYF.

With regard to this clone: The same CDR3 can be traced to other DNA sequences in this sample. The chain couples TRBV6-6 to TRBJ2-7; 8 nucleotides align to TRBD2. Germline V CDR1 and CDR2: MNHNY, SVGAGI (reference sequence). Unmatched junction bases numbered 3, after V lost 3 bases and J lost 2 bases. CDR3 length: 14 amino acids. As DNA, the CDR3 is TGTGCCAGCAGTTATAGCGGGGCCGCCTACGAGCAGTACTTC. This gives the protein CASSYSGAAYEQYF.

The V gene is TRBV27, the J gene TRBJ2-3; D possibly corresponds to TRBD2 (6 bases). Germline CDR1 is MNHEY and CDR2 is SMNVEV (reference sequence). CDR3 size: 17 residues. Trimming removed 4 bases at V and 2 bases at J, with 19 bases between. The CDR3 loop is CASSSPPGLLYTDTQYF. The DNA for the CDR3 is TGTGCCAGCAGTTCGCCCCCGGGACTTCTCTACACAGATACGCAGTATTTT.

V usage is TRBV7-3 and J usage is TRBJ2-1; maybe TRBD1 (5 bases). CDR1 SGHTA and CDR2 FQGTGA come from the germline V gene. The CDR3 has 16 residues. The V gene lost 5 bases and the J gene lost 0 bases, with 14 bases spanning the gap. Here the CDR3 DNA reads TGTGCCAGCAGCCTCCAAGGGGATAGCTCCTACAATGAGCAGTTCTTC. This translates into CASSLQGDSSYNEQFF.

The CDR3 DNA is TGTGCCAGCAGCGTAGGTGGAGTTAATGAAAAACTGTTTTTT. Translation gives CASSVGGVNEKLFF. The V and J genes are TRBV9 and TRBJ1-4, with D uncertain. CDR3 size: 14 residues. Trimming stripped 0 bases from V and 4 bases from J, with 7 bases between. CDR1 and CDR2 (germline): SGDLS, YYNGEE.

This chain uses TRBV9 with TRBJ1-3; D is ambiguous. Germline V gene sequence: CDR1 SGDLS, CDR2 YYNGEE. The length of the CDR3 is 15 residues. Trimming cost V 4 bases and J 0 bases, with 11 bases left between them. CDR3 in amino acids: CASSPDPYSGNTIYF. CDR3 DNA: TGTGCCAGCAGCCCTGACCCTTACTCTGGAAACACCATATATTTT.

The rearrangement uses TRBV7-2 and TRBJ1-2, with D maybe TRBD1 (5 bases). Between the trimmed V and J ends, which lost 3 bases and 0 bases, there was a span of 8 bases. The CDR3 has 14 residues. Germline values: CDR1 SGHTA, CDR2 FQGNSA. The chain's CDR3 is CASSLRGTNYGYTF. CDR3 DNA: TGTGCCAGCAGCTTGCGGGGGACTAACTATGGCTACACCTTC.

V and J are TRBV6-4 and TRBJ2-4; D is unclear. The V and J ends lost 3 bases and 9 bases respectively, with 12 bases between them. CDR1 and CDR2 from the germline V gene are MRHNA and SNTAGT. CDR3 length: 13 residues. The CDR3: CASSEESVGIQYF. CDR3 nucleotide sequence: TGTGCCAGCAGTGAAGAGTCAGTCGGCATTCAGTACTTC.

The V and J genes are TRBV5-1 and TRBJ2-3; D is unresolved. The germline V gene has CDR1 SGHRS and CDR2 YFSETQ. CDR3 length: 13 residues. V was cut by 0 bases and J by 6 bases, with 8 bases left in between. The CDR3 loop reads CASSLGGKDTQYF. CDR3 in DNA: TGCGCCAGCAGCTTGGGGGGTAAGGATACGCAGTATTTT.

The chain is built from TRBV13 and TRBJ2-7, with 8 positions matching TRBD1. From germline, CDR1 is PRHDT and CDR2 FYEKMQ (reference sequence). The CDR3 extends over 14 amino acids. With V trimmed by 5 bases and J by 2 bases, 5 bases remained unmatched. CDR3 nucleotide sequence: TGTGCCAGCAGCCCAAGGACAGGGCCCTACGAGCAGTACTTC. This encodes CASSPRTGPYEQYF.

The V call is TRBV9, the J call TRBJ2-7, with D maybe TRBD2 (5 bases). V was cut by 3 bases and J by 7 bases, with 26 bases left in between. This CDR3 is built from 17 residues. The germline CDR1 and CDR2 sequences are SGDLS and YYNGEE. CDR3 coding DNA: TGTGCCAGCAGCGCCCTAGGTGGGCCCGGTCGGGATATAGAGCAGTACTTC. This gives the protein CASSALGGPGRDIEQYF.

The V gene is TRBV18, the J gene TRBJ2-1, with TRBD2 matching over 10 bases. This CDR3 comprises 14 residues. The J segment lost 10 bases and the V segment lost 0 bases, leaving 3 bases of the junction unmatched. CDR1 KGHSH and CDR2 LQKENI come from the germline V gene. This chain's CDR3 is CASSPPSGRAEQFF. The CDR3 nucleotides are TGTGCCAGCTCACCACCAAGCGGGAGGGCCGAGCAGTTCTTC.

This chain joins TRBV7-8 and TRBJ2-3; D is perhaps TRBD1 or TRBD2 (6 bases each). With 5 bases removed from V and 4 bases from J, the gap between germline ends came to 7 bases. CDR3 size: 12 residues. The germline CDR1 and CDR2 sequences are SGHVS and FQNEAQ. DNA of the CDR3: TGTGCCAGCAGCCGGGGGCCAGATACGCAGTATTTT. Protein sequence: CASSRGPDTQYF.